These T cell receptor beta chains were read from a single sample in a study of T cell repertoires in cytomegalovirus infection. A single record per CDR3 protein comes from TCRdb applying MiXCR to the reads. The profile covers around 81,000 distinct CDR3 sequences, with 35% to 45% appearing a single time and about 92% taken by the ten largest. Which antigens these TCRs recognize remains unknown. The material sequenced was CD8+ T cells from cultured PBMCs, taken from culture after CMV antigen stimulation. These receptors came from a human donor in good health (CMV status not recorded). Some clones in this sample may be carry-over from other donors' samples. Each CDR3 is given without its conserved first and last residue.

cdr3_aa j_call v_call
AISVPEVYEQY TRBJ2-7 TRBV10-3
ASSTQTGELF TRBJ2-2 TRBV27
ASSPLADRLSYEQY TRBJ2-7 TRBV28
ASSQGGELSPQH TRBJ1-5 TRBV4-1
ASSLGRDTEAF TRBJ1-1 TRBV5-6
ASSLIQLVTLEGTEAF TRBJ1-1 TRBV7-3
ASSISAGLRQETQY TRBJ2-5 TRBV19
ASSPGIPRSSYNEQF TRBJ2-1 TRBV27
AYTAVREGGTDTQY TRBJ2-3 TRBV7-9
ASSVDLTGYNEQF TRBJ2-1 TRBV9
ASSAGQGANTGELF TRBJ2-2 TRBV6-1
ASSLLIRGYT TRBJ1-2 TRBV7-9
ASSLRGAGYGYT TRBJ1-2 TRBV28
SARSSRGNTIY TRBJ1-3 TRBV20-1
ASSLPGTGETQY TRBJ2-5 TRBV28
ISVPEAQGLAGGTDTQY TRBJ2-3 TRBV7-5
ASSLTSGGVSDTQY TRBJ2-3 TRBV6-5
ASSLVKGGNSPLH TRBJ1-6 TRBV7-6
ASSSGNTIY TRBJ1-3 TRBV12-3/TRBV12-4
ASRALTSLPDTQY TRBJ2-3 TRBV2
ASSYTGTGGYEQY TRBJ2-7 TRBV6-5
ASSMDRGYDQPQH TRBJ1-5 TRBV12-3/TRBV12-4
ASRRTSGLGTDTQY TRBJ2-3 TRBV7-6
ASSLTQRNQPQH TRBJ1-5 TRBV28
ATSRPGQADIQY TRBJ2-4 TRBV15
SARGQVRLNEQF TRBJ2-1 TRBV20-1
ASSDISGLEEAF TRBJ1-1 TRBV2
ASSDPPTQETQY TRBJ2-5 TRBV2
SADEDREFSYEQY TRBJ2-7 TRBV20-1
ASGPTGGYEQY TRBJ2-7 TRBV2
ASSLEGTGVFVDYGYT TRBJ1-2 TRBV6-6
ASSRGQVEAF TRBJ1-1 TRBV13
ASSPTQGGYEQY TRBJ2-7 TRBV7-3
ASSNPRDINTEAF TRBJ1-1 TRBV2
ASSQVQGGNQPQH TRBJ1-5 TRBV4-1
ASSYPTGDGYT TRBJ1-2 TRBV7-6
SARDQTGGPAFEMEKLF TRBJ1-4 TRBV20-1
ASSLSDTSTGELF TRBJ2-2 TRBV6-1
ASSDGTSTDEQF TRBJ2-1 TRBV6-4
ASSPPGGGTGYGYT TRBJ1-2 TRBV4-1
ASSYGGTNYGYT TRBJ1-2 TRBV6-1
SARDLMGVRGSYNSPLH TRBJ1-6 TRBV20-1
ASSFQTGTGEKLF TRBJ1-4 TRBV7-8
SVEDDGTGPGELF TRBJ2-2 TRBV29-1
ASGKGDTYEQY TRBJ2-7 TRBV7-6
SARDPASSSSYNSPLH TRBJ1-6 TRBV20-1
ASSSRQGRINEQY TRBJ2-7 TRBV7-8
ASRGGIFQH TRBJ1-5 TRBV12-3/TRBV12-4
ASSLVGQNTEAF TRBJ1-1 TRBV7-9
ASVRGLRSNQPQH TRBJ1-5 TRBV25-1